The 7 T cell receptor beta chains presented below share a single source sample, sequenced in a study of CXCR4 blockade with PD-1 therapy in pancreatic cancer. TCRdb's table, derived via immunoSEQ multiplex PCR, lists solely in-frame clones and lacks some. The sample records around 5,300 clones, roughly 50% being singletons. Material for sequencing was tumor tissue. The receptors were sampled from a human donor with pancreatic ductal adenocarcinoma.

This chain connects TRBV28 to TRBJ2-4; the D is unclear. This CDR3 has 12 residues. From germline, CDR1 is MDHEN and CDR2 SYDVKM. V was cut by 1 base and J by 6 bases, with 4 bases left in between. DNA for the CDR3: TGTGCCAGCAGTTTATCTCGAAACATTCAGTACTTC. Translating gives CASSLSRNIQYF.

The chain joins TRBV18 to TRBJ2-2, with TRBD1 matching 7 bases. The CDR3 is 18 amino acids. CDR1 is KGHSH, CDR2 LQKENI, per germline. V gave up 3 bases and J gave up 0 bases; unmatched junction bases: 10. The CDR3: CASSPLVQGQANTGELFF. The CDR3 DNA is TGTGCCAGCTCACCCCTCGTACAAGGACAGGCGAACACCGGGGAGCTGTTTTTT.

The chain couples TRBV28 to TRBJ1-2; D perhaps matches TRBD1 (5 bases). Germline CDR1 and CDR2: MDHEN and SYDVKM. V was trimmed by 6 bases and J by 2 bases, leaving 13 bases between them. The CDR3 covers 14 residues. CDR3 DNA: TGTGCCAGCAGGCAAGTAGGGGTGAACTATGGCTACACCTTC. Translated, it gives CASRQVGVNYGYTF.

Written as DNA, the CDR3 is TGTGCCAGTAGCGTACCGGGACAGGGAATGCCCCTCCACTTT. Encoded protein: CASSVPGQGMPLHF. The chain recombines TRBV19 with TRBJ1-6; 9 bases match TRBD1. The CDR3 covers 14 residues. Germline assignment: CDR1 LNHDA and CDR2 SQIVND (reference sequence). Trimming removed 6 bases from V and 13 bases from J; junction bases left unmatched: 10. The variable domain in full, completed from reference TRBV19 and TRBJ1-6, reads DGGITQSPKYLFRKEGQNVTLSCEQNLNHDAMYWYRQDPGQGLRLIYYSQIVNDFQKGDIAEGYSVSREKKESFPLTVTSAQKNPTAFYLCASSVPGQGMPLHFGNGTRLTVT.

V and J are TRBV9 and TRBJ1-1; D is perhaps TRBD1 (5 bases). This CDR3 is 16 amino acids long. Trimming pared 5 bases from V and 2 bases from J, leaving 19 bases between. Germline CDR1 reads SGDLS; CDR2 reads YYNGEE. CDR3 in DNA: TGTGCCAGCAGTGACCCCGGGGCGACATCAAACACTGAAGCTTTCTTT. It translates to CASSDPGATSNTEAFF.

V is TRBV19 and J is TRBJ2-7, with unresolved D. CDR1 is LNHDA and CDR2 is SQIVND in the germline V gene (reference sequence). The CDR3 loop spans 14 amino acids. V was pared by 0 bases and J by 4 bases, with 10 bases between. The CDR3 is CASSIDRAPYEQYF. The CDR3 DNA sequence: TGTGCCAGTAGTATAGACCGGGCCCCATACGAGCAGTACTTC.

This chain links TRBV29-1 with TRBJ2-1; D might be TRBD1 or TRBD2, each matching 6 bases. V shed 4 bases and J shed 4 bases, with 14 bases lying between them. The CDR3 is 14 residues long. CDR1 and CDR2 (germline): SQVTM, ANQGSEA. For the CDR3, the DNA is TGCAGCGTTGCATCCGGGGGCGGGTACAATGAGCAGTTCTTC. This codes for CSVASGGGYNEQFF.